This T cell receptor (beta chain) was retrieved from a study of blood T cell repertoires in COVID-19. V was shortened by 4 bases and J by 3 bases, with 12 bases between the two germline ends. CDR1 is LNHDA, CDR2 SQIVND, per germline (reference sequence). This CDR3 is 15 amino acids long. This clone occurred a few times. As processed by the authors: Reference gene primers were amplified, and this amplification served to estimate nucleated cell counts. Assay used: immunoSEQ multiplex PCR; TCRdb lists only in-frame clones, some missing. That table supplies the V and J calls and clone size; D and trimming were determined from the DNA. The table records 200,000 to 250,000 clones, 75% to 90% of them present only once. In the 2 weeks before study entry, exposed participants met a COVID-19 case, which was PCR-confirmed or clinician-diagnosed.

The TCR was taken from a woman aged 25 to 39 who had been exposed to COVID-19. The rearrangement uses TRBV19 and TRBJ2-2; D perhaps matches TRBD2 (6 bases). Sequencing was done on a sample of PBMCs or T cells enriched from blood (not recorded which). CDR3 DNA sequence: TGTGCCAGTAGTAACCGGGAGACGGACACCGGGGAGCTGTTTTTT. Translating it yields CASSNRETDTGELFF.